These T cell receptor beta chains were read from a single sample in a study of blood T cell repertoires in COVID-19. Clones were read by immunoSEQ multiplex PCR, and TCRdb kept only the in-frame ones, dropping some. The sample has some 290,000 clones, nearly 90% seen once. The sequencing input was peripheral blood. These TCRs come from a woman aged 35 to 49 with COVID-19, enrolled during active disease. Each CDR3 is given with its conserved first and last residue. D genes are given only for firm matches. Some rows have no size entry. The others give once, few or many, or a class for an expanded clone.

TRBV25-1	TRBJ1-2	once	TRBD1	CASRDRGDGYTF	TGTGCCAGCAGAGACAGGGGCGATGGCTACACCTTC
TRBV5-1	TRBJ2-3	NA	NA	CASSGGLLRTDTQYF	TGCGCCAGCAGCGGCGGACTTCTCCGCACAGATACGCAGTATTTT
TRBV5-1	TRBJ2-5	NA	NA	CASSRGSETQYF	TGCGCCAGCAGCAGGGGTTCGGAGACCCAGTACTTC
TRBV5-5	TRBJ1-2	NA	TRBD1	CTSSNRQGLASGYTF	TGTACCAGCAGCAATAGACAGGGGCTGGCTTCTGGCTACACCTTC
TRBV19	TRBJ1-2	NA	NA	CASSSGPAGSQFYGYTF	TGTGCCAGTAGTTCCGGGCCCGCGGGCTCCCAATTCTATGGCTACACCTTC
TRBV6-6	TRBJ2-7	NA	TRBD1	CASSYSDRGSHEQYF	TGTGCCAGCAGTTACTCGGACAGGGGTTCCCACGAGCAGTACTTC
TRBV28	TRBJ1-1	NA	NA	CASSPGYTEAFF	TGTGCCAGCAGCCCGGGTTACACTGAAGCTTTCTTT
TRBV5-4	TRBJ2-7	few	TRBD2	CASSSGGNLAGTEYF	TGTGCCAGCAGCTCGGGGGGGAACCTAGCGGGTACGGAGTACTTC
TRBV29-1	TRBJ1-2	once	TRBD1	CSVVAGGDYGYTF	TGCAGCGTTGTGGCAGGGGGCGACTATGGCTACACCTTC
TRBV4-3	TRBJ1-2	NA	TRBD1	CASSQDGTGEGYTF	TGCGCCAGCAGCCAAGATGGGACAGGGGAGGGCTACACCTTC
TRBV7-6	TRBJ1-1	NA	TRBD1	CASSPQTGLNTEAFF	TGTGCCAGCAGCCCCCAGACAGGGCTGAACACTGAAGCTTTCTTT
TRBV7-2	TRBJ1-1	NA	NA	CASTNRQGPAMNTEAFF	TGTGCCAGCACGAATCGCCAGGGGCCGGCTATGAACACTGAAGCTTTCTTT
TRBV19	TRBJ2-7	NA	NA	CASSGTGHSYEQYF	TGTGCCAGTAGTGGAACAGGCCACTCCTACGAGCAGTACTTC
TRBV5-4	TRBJ2-7	NA	TRBD1	CASSRLTGGYHEQYF	TGTGCCAGCAGCCGCCTGACAGGGGGCTACCACGAGCAGTACTTC
TRBV7-5	TRBJ2-7	NA	NA	CARSYNRGRHEQYF	TGTGCCAGAAGCTACAACAGGGGACGGCACGAGCAGTACTTC
TRBV7-2	TRBJ1-3	NA	NA	CASSLVSGDSGNTIYF	TGTGCCAGCAGCTTAGTTAGTGGAGACTCTGGAAACACCATATATTTT
TRBV7-3	TRBJ2-1	NA	TRBD2	CASSLIAGGPVMTYNEQFF	TGTGCCAGCAGCTTAATAGCGGGGGGGCCGGTAATGACCTACAATGAGCAGTTCTTC
TRBV11-2	TRBJ1-2	once	NA	CASRPGGGAYGYTF	TGTGCCAGCAGGCCTGGGGGGGGCGCCTATGGCTACACCTTC
TRBV11-2	TRBJ2-1	NA	TRBD2	CASSPITSGASNEQFF	TGTGCCAGCAGCCCAATAACTAGCGGGGCCTCTAATGAGCAGTTCTTC
TRBV28	TRBJ1-1	few	TRBD1	CASNVRTGEAFF	TGTGCCAGCAACGTTAGGACAGGGGAAGCTTTCTTT
TRBV27	TRBJ1-1	NA	TRBD1	CASGYRGGKAFF	TGTGCCAGCGGTTACAGGGGAGGCAAAGCTTTCTTT
TRBV7-6	TRBJ2-5	NA	TRBD1	CASSLGTGGWGETQYF	TGTGCCAGCAGCCTGGGGACAGGGGGCTGGGGGGAGACCCAGTACTTC
TRBV7-2	TRBJ2-5	NA	NA	CASSLATDYLQETQYF	TGTGCCAGCAGCTTAGCTACGGACTATCTCCAAGAGACCCAGTACTTC
TRBV7-7	TRBJ2-5	NA	NA	CASSPYGAVAVETQYF	TGTGCTAGCAGCCCCTACGGAGCGGTGGCAGTGGAGACCCAGTACTTC
TRBV25-1	TRBJ1-2	once	TRBD1	CTSSFGLQGGVYGYTF	TGTACCAGCAGTTTTGGTTTGCAGGGGGGTGTCTATGGCTACACCTTC
TRBV5-6	TRBJ1-5	NA	NA	CASSLVGVSNQPQHF	TGTGCCAGCAGCTTGGTCGGGGTTAGCAATCAGCCCCAGCATTTT
TRBV9	TRBJ2-7	NA	TRBD1	CASSPGTGTYEQYF	TGTGCCAGCAGCCCGGGGACAGGGACCTACGAGCAGTACTTC
TRBV3-1/TRBV3-2	TRBJ2-7	NA	TRBD2	CASSQESGTTYEQYF	TGTGCCAGCAGCCAAGAGAGCGGGACTACCTACGAGCAGTACTTC
TRBV4-3	TRBJ2-3	NA	NA	CASSQAWLNTDTQYF	TGCGCCAGCAGCCAAGCCTGGCTTAACACAGATACGCAGTATTTT
TRBV19	TRBJ1-4	NA	TRBD1	CASSSGQSNEKLFF	TGTGCCAGTAGCTCGGGACAGTCGAATGAAAAACTGTTTTTT
TRBV3-1/TRBV3-2	TRBJ1-1	NA	NA	CASSQRGGRTEAFF	TGTGCCAGCAGCCAGAGGGGGGGTCGGACTGAAGCTTTCTTT
TRBV6-5	TRBJ2-7	NA	TRBD1	CASSLATGGSYEQYF	TGTGCCAGCAGCTTGGCCACAGGGGGCTCCTACGAGCAGTACTTC
TRBV28	TRBJ1-2	NA	NA	CASRVRGFGGVYGYTF	TGTGCCAGCAGAGTGCGAGGGTTCGGGGGGGTTTATGGCTACACCTTC
TRBV7-9	TRBJ1-2	NA	NA	CASSLVAGHGGYTF	TGTGCCAGCAGCTTAGTGGCAGGTCATGGTGGCTACACCTTC
TRBV29-1	TRBJ1-1	NA	NA	CSVAHFTGVSEAFF	TGCAGCGTTGCCCATTTTACCGGGGTCTCTGAAGCTTTCTTT
TRBV5-5	TRBJ1-4	NA	NA	CASSSWREKLFF	TGTGCCAGCAGCTCCTGGAGGGAAAAACTGTTTTTT
TRBV7-9	TRBJ1-1	NA	NA	CASTTSGTAVFGAFF	TGTGCCAGCACCACCAGCGGGACGGCGGTTTTTGGAGCTTTCTTT
TRBV20-1	TRBJ1-4	NA	NA	CSARDWQEVHF	TGCAGTGCTAGAGATTGGCAGGAGGTCCATTTT
TRBV29-1	TRBJ2-1	NA	NA	CSVVGGISYNEQFF	TGCAGCGTTGTAGGCGGGATTTCCTACAATGAGCAGTTCTTC
TRBV11-2	TRBJ1-1	NA	NA	CASSLVEGDGEAFF	TGTGCCAGCAGCTTAGTAGAGGGAGACGGTGAAGCTTTCTTT
TRBV4-3	TRBJ1-1	NA	NA	CASSQGTGKEAFF	TGCGCCAGCAGCCAAGGTACAGGGAAAGAAGCTTTCTTT
TRBV28	TRBJ1-6	NA	NA	CASSPWGRESPLHF	TGTGCCAGCAGCCCGTGGGGCAGGGAATCACCCCTCCACTTT
TRBV11-2	TRBJ2-3	NA	TRBD2	CASSSGLAGARTDTQYF	TGTGCCAGCAGCTCCGGACTAGCGGGTGCACGCACAGATACGCAGTATTTT
TRBV7-2	TRBJ2-7	NA	TRBD2	CASSFSVAGGYDEQYF	TGTGCCAGCAGCTTCTCTGTTGCGGGAGGGTACGACGAGCAGTACTTC
TRBV5-1	TRBJ2-1	NA	NA	CASRGWENEQFF	TGCGCCAGCAGGGGCTGGGAGAATGAGCAGTTCTTC
TRBV5-4	TRBJ2-2	NA	TRBD2	CASSPSPGGGTGELFF	TGTGCCAGCAGTCCCAGCCCGGGAGGGGGAACCGGGGAGCTGTTTTTT
TRBV9	TRBJ2-1	NA	NA	CASSVAGGVYNEQFF	TGTGCCAGCAGCGTAGCAGGAGGGGTTTACAATGAGCAGTTCTTC
TRBV30	TRBJ1-2	NA	NA	CAWTGTRANYGYTF	TGTGCCTGGACCGGGACACGGGCTAACTATGGCTACACCTTC
TRBV6-1	TRBJ2-7	NA	NA	CASSEAVQALYEQYF	TGTGCCAGCAGTGAAGCGGTACAGGCACTCTACGAGCAGTACTTC
TRBV5-5	TRBJ1-5	NA	TRBD1	CASSLGQGANQPQHF	TGTGCCAGCAGCTTGGGACAGGGGGCGAACCAGCCCCAGCATTTT
TRBV19	TRBJ1-2	NA	NA	CASSSLDYYGYTF	TGTGCCAGTAGCTCTTTAGATTACTATGGCTACACCTTC
TRBV6-5	TRBJ2-6	NA	TRBD1	CASRGGTVGANVLTF	TGTGCCAGCAGGGGTGGGACAGTTGGGGCCAACGTCCTGACTTTC
TRBV21-1	TRBJ2-3	NA	NA	CASSKGTGGTDTQYF	TGTGCCAGCAGCAAAGGTACAGGGGGCACAGATACGCAGTATTTT